One and the same sample provided the 30 T cell receptor beta chains below, sequenced in a study of beta chain features in type 1 diabetes. The sequenced template was cDNA made from the entire isolated RNA. Some clones are missing from TCRdb's copy, which holds only in-frame ones; the method was immunoSEQ multiplex PCR. The table has 250,000 or so clones, roughly two thirds seen once; the top ten hold 0.053%. Sequenced: naive CD4+ T cells from blood. The receptors stem from a man aged 25-45 years in good health.

V gene TRBV30 combines with J gene TRBJ2-2; tentatively, D is TRBD1 (5 bases). V gave up 1 base and J gave up 7 bases, with 10 bases separating them. There are 13 residues in the CDR3. Germline loops: CDR1 GTSNPN, CDR2 SVGIG (reference sequence). The CDR3, as DNA: TGTGCCTGGAGTGCAAGGGGTAGCGGGGAGCTGTTTTTT. It translates to CAWSARGSGELFF. Supplemented by reference TRBV30 and TRBJ2-2, the full variable domain reads SQTIHQWPATLVQPVGSPLSLECTVEGTSNPNLYWYRQAAGRGLQLLFYSVGIGQISSEVPQNLSASRPQDRQFILSSKKLLLSDSGFYLCAWSARGSGELFFGEGSRLTVL.

The chain recombines TRBV2 with TRBJ2-3, with TRBD2 matching over 11 bases. CDR3 size: 17 residues. CDR1 is SNHLY and CDR2 is FYNNEI in the germline V gene. With V trimmed by 6 bases and J by 1 base, 9 bases remained unmatched. The CDR3 DNA reads as TGTGCCAGCAGGCCACCGCTAGCGGGGGGTGGCACAGATACGCAGTATTTT. Residues: CASRPPLAGGGTDTQYF.

This chain uses TRBV25-1 with TRBJ2-5; 8 nucleotides line up with TRBD1. V gave up 4 bases and J gave up 4 bases; unmatched junction bases: 11. Germline loops: CDR1 MGHDK, CDR2 SYGVNS. CDR3 length: 16 residues. The CDR3: CASSADRVGQGETQYF. The DNA for the CDR3 is TGTGCCAGCAGTGCGGACAGGGTCGGCCAGGGAGAGACCCAGTACTTC.

The rearrangement joins TRBV29-1 to TRBJ2-5; 10 bases are shared with TRBD2. Losses at the gene ends were 5 bases for V and 5 bases for J; bases not matched to a gene: 5. Germline V gene lookup returns CDR1 SQVTM and CDR2 ANQGSEA. The CDR3 loop spans 13 amino acids. CDR3 nucleotide sequence: TGCAGCGTTAGCGGGAGGGCCATGGAGACCCAGTACTTC. Its translation is CSVSGRAMETQYF. Drawing the rest from reference TRBV29-1 and TRBJ2-5, the complete variable domain is SAVISQKPSRDICQRGTSLTIQCQVDSQVTMMFWYRQQPGQSLTLIATANQGSEATYESGFVIDKFPISRPNLTFSTLTVSNMSPEDSSIYLCSVSGRAMETQYFGPGTRLLVL.

This rearrangement joins TRBV7-2 to TRBJ2-4, with 8 bases that match TRBD2. The CDR3 covers 15 residues. V dropped 4 bases and J dropped 8; count of bases not matched to a gene: 10. Looked up from germline, CDR1 is SGHTA and CDR2 is FQGNSA. The CDR3 region is CASSSPSRREDIQYF. The CDR3 DNA reads TGTGCCAGCAGCTCCCCCAGTAGGCGGGAGGACATTCAGTACTTC.

This clone was seen a few times. The CDR3 here is CAWYRGEAFF. The CDR3 DNA follows: TGTGCCTGGTACAGGGGAGAAGCTTTCTTT. V usage is TRBV30 and J usage is TRBJ1-1, with 7 nucleotides matching TRBD1. CDR1 is GTSNPN and CDR2 is SVGIG in the germline V gene (reference sequence). The CDR3 sequence is 10 residues long. V was pared by 5 bases and J by 8 bases, with 2 bases of the junction left unmatched.

V is TRBV11-1 and J is TRBJ1-6; 9 positions agree with TRBD1. CDR1 and CDR2 from the germline V gene are SGHAT and FQDESV (reference sequence). The CDR3 length is 14 residues. V was pared by 6 bases and J by 7 bases, with 4 bases of the junction left unmatched. CDR3 region: CASSRTGENSPLHF. The CDR3 DNA reads as TGTGCCAGCAGTCGGACAGGGGAGAATTCACCCCTCCACTTT. Full variable domain (missing parts from reference TRBV11-1 and TRBJ1-6): EAEVAQSPRYKITEKSQAVAFWCDPISGHATLYWYRQILGQGPELLVQFQDESVVDDSQLPKDRFSAERLKGVDSTLKIQPAELGDSAMYLCASSRTGENSPLHFGNGTRLTVT.

This clone was counted between two and nine times. The V call is TRBV11-2, the J call TRBJ2-1, with 8 bases lining up with TRBD2. Trimming at V came to 7 bases and at J to 4 bases, leaving 9 bases not matched to a gene. This CDR3 spans 15 amino acids. Germline CDR1 SGHAT, CDR2 FQNNGV. The chain's CDR3 is CASTPGGVLYNEQFF. CDR3 coding DNA: TGTGCCAGCACCCCGGGAGGGGTTTTGTACAATGAGCAGTTCTTC.

This clone showed up just once. The rearrangement joins TRBV19 to TRBJ1-2; 8 bases are a match to TRBD1. Per germline, CDR1 LNHDA and CDR2 SQIVND (reference sequence). The J segment lost 3 bases and the V segment lost 7 bases, leaving 4 bases of the junction unmatched. The CDR3 totals 13 residues. CDR3 nucleotides: TGTGCCAGTACCGACAGGGGTTACTATGGCTACACCTTC. This gives the protein CASTDRGYYGYTF. Full variable domain (missing parts from reference TRBV19 and TRBJ1-2): DGGITQSPKYLFRKEGQNVTLSCEQNLNHDAMYWYRQDPGQGLRLIYYSQIVNDFQKGDIAEGYSVSREKKESFPLTVTSAQKNPTAFYLCASTDRGYYGYTFGSGTRLTVV.

This rearrangement joins TRBV30 to TRBJ2-7; D not resolved. V was shortened by 5 bases and J by 0 bases, with 11 bases between the two germline ends. This CDR3 spans 13 amino acids. Per the germline V gene, CDR1 is GTSNPN and CDR2 is SVGIG (reference sequence). CDR3 residues: CAWSPADSYEQYF. The CDR3 region has the DNA TGTGCCTGGTCTCCTGCGGACTCCTACGAGCAGTACTTC. Full variable domain (outside the CDR3, taken from reference TRBV30 and TRBJ2-7): SQTIHQWPATLVQPVGSPLSLECTVEGTSNPNLYWYRQAAGRGLQLLFYSVGIGQISSEVPQNLSASRPQDRQFILSSKKLLLSDSGFYLCAWSPADSYEQYFGPGTRLTVT.

This clone was picked up a small number of times. V usage is TRBV10-3 and J usage is TRBJ2-3; tentatively, D is TRBD2 (6 bases). The V and J ends lost 11 bases and 2 bases respectively, with 17 bases between them. The V gene's germline CDR1 is ENHRY and CDR2 SYGVKD. The CDR3 runs 14 residues. For the CDR3, the DNA is TGTGCCTCTCGGACCGAGGGACTCACAGATACGCAGTATTTT. This encodes CASRTEGLTDTQYF.

In its sample, this clone was seen once. V gene TRBV10-1 combines with J gene TRBJ2-5; tentative D call: TRBD2 (6 bases). The CDR3 has 14 residues. Germline assignment: CDR1 WNHNN and CDR2 SYGVQD (reference sequence). Trimming took 3 bases from V and 2 from J, leaving 10 bases between them. Here the CDR3 reads CASSERRGQETQYF. The DNA of the CDR3 is TGCGCCAGCAGTGAACGGCGGGGACAAGAGACCCAGTACTTC.

The rearrangement joins TRBV5-4 to TRBJ2-5; D possibly corresponds to TRBD2 (5 bases). V was clipped by 0 bases and J by 2 bases, with 14 bases between them. This CDR3 has 16 amino acids. Germline assignment: CDR1 SGHNT and CDR2 YYREEE (reference sequence). The CDR3, as DNA: TGTGCCAGCAGCTTGGCCCGACCCACGGGGCAAGAGACCCAGTACTTC. Translating it yields CASSLARPTGQETQYF.

This clone appeared a few times. This chain connects TRBV25-1 to TRBJ1-2; D is possibly TRBD1 (5 bases). The CDR3 has 14 amino acids. Germline V gene data show CDR1 as MGHDK and CDR2 as SYGVNS. Trimming left V 1 base short and J 4 bases short, with 10 bases between. CDR3 loop: CASSESGGFYGYTF. The DNA of the CDR3 is TGTGCCAGCAGTGAATCTGGGGGATTCTATGGCTACACCTTC.

This rearrangement joins TRBV29-1 to TRBJ2-1; D may be TRBD2 (5 bases). This CDR3 region has 13 residues. Germline-derived CDR1 and CDR2 are SQVTM and ANQGSEA. Trimming cost V 4 bases and J 4 bases, with 11 bases left between them. The CDR3 is CSVGGPTYNEQFF. CDR3 bases: TGCAGCGTTGGAGGGCCCACTTACAATGAGCAGTTCTTC.

V usage is TRBV7-9 and J usage is TRBJ1-4; D gene uncertain. Germline V CDR1 and CDR2: SEHNR, FQNEAQ (reference sequence). The CDR3 is 16 amino acids. Trimming pared 2 bases from V and 0 bases from J, leaving 10 bases between. The CDR3 spells CASSLRPLTTNEKLFF. DNA for the CDR3: TGTGCCAGCAGCTTAAGGCCCCTCACAACTAATGAAAAACTGTTTTTT.

J is TRBJ2-1 and V is TRBV2; TRBD2 agrees at 8 bases. There are 15 residues in the CDR3. Germline V gene lookup returns CDR1 SNHLY and CDR2 FYNNEI. V lost 6 bases, J lost 2 bases, and 6 bases stayed unmatched. The CDR3: CASRLSGLAYNEQFF. The CDR3 region has the DNA TGTGCCAGCAGACTCTCGGGACTAGCCTACAATGAGCAGTTCTTC.

The V gene is TRBV9, the J gene TRBJ2-5; D may be TRBD1 (5 bases). The germline V and J ends were trimmed by 0 bases and 4 bases, with 7 bases remaining between them. Germline V gives CDR1 SGDLS, CDR2 YYNGEE. CDR3 length equals 13 residues. The CDR3 sequence: CASSVAQGETQYF. CDR3 coding DNA: TGTGCCAGCAGCGTAGCTCAGGGAGAGACCCAGTACTTC.

The chain couples TRBV15 to TRBJ2-3, with D uncertain. The CDR3 extends over 17 amino acids. Trimming removed 1 base from V and 5 bases from J, with 19 bases in between. CDR1 and CDR2 (germline): LNHNV, YYDKDF (reference sequence). CDR3 in amino acids: CATSRVVGRPRQDTQYF. The CDR3 nucleotides read TGTGCCACCAGCAGAGTTGTTGGGCGGCCGCGTCAAGATACGCAGTATTTT.

J is TRBJ2-2 and V is TRBV30, with TRBD1 matching 11 bases. The junction had 3 bases not matched to a gene; V was cut back by 5 bases and J by 10 bases. Germline assignment: CDR1 GTSNPN and CDR2 SVGIG (reference sequence). The CDR3 loop spans 12 amino acids. CDR3 sequence: CAWGQGAAELFF. CDR3 in DNA: TGTGCCTGGGGACAGGGGGCTGCGGAGCTGTTTTTT.

The sample holds a few counts of this clone. J is TRBJ1-3 and V is TRBV30; 8 bases agree with TRBD1. Germline lookup yields CDR1 GTSNPN and CDR2 SVGIG (reference sequence). CDR3 length: 13 amino acids. Unmatched junction bases numbered 3, after V lost 8 bases and J lost 0 bases. CDR3 DNA: TGTGCCCAAACAGGGGGCTCTGGAAACACCATATATTTT. This gives the protein CAQTGGSGNTIYF.

The gene calls are TRBV25-1 and TRBJ2-7; 9 nucleotides match TRBD1. This CDR3 is 14 amino acids long. V was pared by 5 bases and J by 7 bases, with 9 bases of the junction left unmatched. Per the germline V gene, CDR1 is MGHDK and CDR2 is SYGVNS. The CDR3 DNA reads as TGTGCCAGCAGTATACCGGGACAGGGAGGAGAGCAGTACTTC. Translated, it gives CASSIPGQGGEQYF.

This clone occurred a few times. The chain combines TRBV30 with TRBJ2-5, with D perhaps TRBD1 (5 bases). Germline V CDR1 and CDR2: GTSNPN, SVGIG (reference sequence). V was clipped by 4 bases and J by 3 bases, with 9 bases between them. This CDR3 has 12 residues. The CDR3 DNA sequence: TGTGCCTGGAACGACAGAAAAGAGACCCAGTACTTC. Translating it yields CAWNDRKETQYF.

The genes are TRBV2 and TRBJ1-1, with a tentative D call TRBD1 (6 bases). Per germline, CDR1 SNHLY and CDR2 FYNNEI. This CDR3 is built from 14 residues. Trimming took off 2 bases at V and 4 bases at J, with 11 bases between the two ends. CDR3 region: CASSEQQGGTEAFF. As DNA, the CDR3 is TGTGCCAGCAGTGAACAACAGGGCGGCACTGAAGCTTTCTTT. The full variable domain, with the rest looked up from reference TRBV2 and TRBJ1-1, is EPEVTQTPSHQVTQMGQEVILRCVPISNHLYFYWYRQILGQKVEFLVSFYNNEISEKSEIFDDQFSVERPDGSNFTLKIRSTKLEDSAMYFCASSEQQGGTEAFFGQGTRLTVV.

V usage is TRBV29-1 and J usage is TRBJ2-5; the D gene is possibly TRBD1 (5 bases). Germline-derived CDR1 and CDR2 are SQVTM and ANQGSEA. The CDR3 consists of 13 residues. Trimming took 4 bases from V and 5 from J, leaving 14 bases between them. CDR3 DNA: TGCAGCGTTGGAATTCCAGGGTGGGAGACCCAGTACTTC. Amino acids: CSVGIPGWETQYF.

This clone has only a few counts. The chain has TRBV9 and TRBJ2-7, with D possibly TRBD2 on 5 matching bases. The CDR3 runs 13 residues. The V gene's germline CDR1 is SGDLS and CDR2 YYNGEE. Trimming left V 0 bases short and J 5 bases short, with 9 bases between. CDR3 sequence: CASSVGLAHEQYF. The CDR3 region has the DNA TGTGCCAGCAGCGTAGGGCTAGCCCACGAGCAGTACTTC. The full variable domain, rest sourced from reference TRBV9 and TRBJ2-7, is DSGVTQTPKHLITATGQRVTLRCSPRSGDLSVYWYQQSLDQGLQFLIQYYNGEERAKGNILERFSAQQFPDLHSELNLSSLELGDSALYFCASSVGLAHEQYFGPGTRLTVT.

This sequence joins TRBV25-1 and TRBJ2-7, with D perhaps being TRBD1 or TRBD2 (5 bases each). The CDR3 runs to 13 residues. Trimming pared 10 bases from V and 1 base from J, leaving 14 bases between. CDR1 is MGHDK and CDR2 is SYGVNS in the germline V gene. CDR3 in amino acids: CATGTRGSYEQYF. DNA of the CDR3: TGTGCCACCGGGACCCGCGGATCCTACGAGCAGTACTTC.

This chain uses TRBV30 with TRBJ2-5; D uncertain. This CDR3 has 14 residues. Trimming stripped 1 base from V and 0 bases from J, with 9 bases between. Per the germline V gene, CDR1 is GTSNPN and CDR2 is SVGIG (reference sequence). The CDR3, as DNA: TGTGCCTGGAGTGAGGGCGATTACCAAGAGACCCAGTACTTC. Protein sequence: CAWSEGDYQETQYF.

This chain joins TRBV14 and TRBJ2-3; 8 bases are a match to TRBD2. The CDR3 is 15 residues long. Germline V lookup: CDR1 SGHDN, CDR2 FVKESK. V lost 3 bases and J lost 2; bases outside the gene matches: 4. The CDR3: CASSHPGGATDTQYF. The CDR3 DNA sequence: TGTGCCAGCAGCCACCCCGGGGGGGCCACAGATACGCAGTATTTT.

The chain recombines TRBV27 with TRBJ2-3; 9 positions match TRBD2. Germline trimming cut 3 bases from V and 0 bases from J; bases unmatched to any gene: 4. The CDR3 consists of 16 residues. Germline loops: CDR1 MNHEY, CDR2 SMNVEV (reference sequence). The chain's CDR3 is CASSFRLAASTDTQYF. The CDR3 bases are TGTGCCAGCAGTTTCCGACTAGCGGCTAGCACAGATACGCAGTATTTT.